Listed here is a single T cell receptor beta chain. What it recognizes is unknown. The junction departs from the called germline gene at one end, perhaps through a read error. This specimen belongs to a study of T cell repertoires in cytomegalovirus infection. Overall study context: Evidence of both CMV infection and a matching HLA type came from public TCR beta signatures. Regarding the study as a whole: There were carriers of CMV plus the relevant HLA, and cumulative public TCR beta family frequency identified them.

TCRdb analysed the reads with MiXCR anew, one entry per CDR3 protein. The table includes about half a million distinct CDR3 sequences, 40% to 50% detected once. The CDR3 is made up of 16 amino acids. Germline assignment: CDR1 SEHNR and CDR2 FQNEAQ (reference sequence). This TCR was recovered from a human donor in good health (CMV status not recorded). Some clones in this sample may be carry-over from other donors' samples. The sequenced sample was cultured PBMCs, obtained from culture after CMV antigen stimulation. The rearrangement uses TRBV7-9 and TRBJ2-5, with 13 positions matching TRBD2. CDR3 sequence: CANSSGLAGVSETQYF. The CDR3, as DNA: TGTGCCAACAGCTCCGGACTAGCGGGAGTGTCAGAGACCCAGTACTTC. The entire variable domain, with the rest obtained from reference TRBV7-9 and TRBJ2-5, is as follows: DTGVSQNPRHKITKRGQNVTFRCDPISEHNRLYWYRQTLGQGPEFLTYFQNEAQLEKSRLLSDRFSAERPKGSFSTLEIQRTEQGDSAMYLCANSSGLAGVSETQYFGPGTRLLVL.